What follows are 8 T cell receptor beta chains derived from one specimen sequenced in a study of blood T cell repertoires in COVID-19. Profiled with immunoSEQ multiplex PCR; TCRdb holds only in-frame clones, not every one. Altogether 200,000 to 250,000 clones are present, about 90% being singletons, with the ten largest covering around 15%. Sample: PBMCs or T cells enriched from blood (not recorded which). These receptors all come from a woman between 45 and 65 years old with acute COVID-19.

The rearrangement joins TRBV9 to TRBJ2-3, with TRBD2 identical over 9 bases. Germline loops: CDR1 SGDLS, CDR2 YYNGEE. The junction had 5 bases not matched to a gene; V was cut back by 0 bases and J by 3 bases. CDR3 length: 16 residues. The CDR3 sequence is CASSVGTSGFTDTQYF. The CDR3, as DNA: TGTGCCAGCAGCGTAGGAACTAGCGGGTTTACAGATACGCAGTATTTT.

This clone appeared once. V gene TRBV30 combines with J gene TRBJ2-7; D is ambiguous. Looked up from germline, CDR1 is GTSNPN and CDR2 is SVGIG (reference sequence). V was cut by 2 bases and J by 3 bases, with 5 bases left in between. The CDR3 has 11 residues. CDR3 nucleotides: TGTGCCTGGAGTACCAGCTACGAGCAGTACTTC. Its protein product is CAWSTSYEQYF.

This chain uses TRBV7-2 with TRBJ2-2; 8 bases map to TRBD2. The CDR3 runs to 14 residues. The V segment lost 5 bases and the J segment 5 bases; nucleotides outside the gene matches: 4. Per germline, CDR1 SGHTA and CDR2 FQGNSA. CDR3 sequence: CASSHPSGTGELFF. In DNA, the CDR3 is TGTGCCAGCAGCCATCCTAGCGGGACCGGGGAGCTGTTTTTT.

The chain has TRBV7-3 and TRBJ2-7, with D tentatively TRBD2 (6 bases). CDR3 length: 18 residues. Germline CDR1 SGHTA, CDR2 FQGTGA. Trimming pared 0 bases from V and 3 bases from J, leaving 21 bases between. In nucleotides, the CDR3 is TGTGCCAGCAGCTTAACTCGGCAGACCGGGACTCAACTCTACGAGCAGTACTTC. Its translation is CASSLTRQTGTQLYEQYF. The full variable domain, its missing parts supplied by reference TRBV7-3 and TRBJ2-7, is GAGVSQTPSNKVTEKGKYVELRCDPISGHTALYWYRQSLGQGPEFLIYFQGTGAADDSGLPNDRFFAVRPEGSVSTLKIQRTERGDSAVYLCASSLTRQTGTQLYEQYFGPGTRLTVT.

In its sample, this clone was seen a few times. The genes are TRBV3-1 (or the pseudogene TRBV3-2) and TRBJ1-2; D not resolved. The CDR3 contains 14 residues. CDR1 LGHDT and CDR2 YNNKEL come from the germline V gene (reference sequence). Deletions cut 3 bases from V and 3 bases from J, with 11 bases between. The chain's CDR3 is CASSQRLDDYGYTF. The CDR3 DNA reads TGTGCCAGCAGCCAGAGGTTAGACGACTATGGCTACACCTTC.

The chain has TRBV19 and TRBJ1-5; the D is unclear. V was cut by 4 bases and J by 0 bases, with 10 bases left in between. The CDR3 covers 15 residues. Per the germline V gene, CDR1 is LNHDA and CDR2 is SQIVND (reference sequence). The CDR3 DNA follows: TGTGCCAGTAGTAAAGTAGACTATAGCAATCAGCCCCAGCATTTT. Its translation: CASSKVDYSNQPQHF.

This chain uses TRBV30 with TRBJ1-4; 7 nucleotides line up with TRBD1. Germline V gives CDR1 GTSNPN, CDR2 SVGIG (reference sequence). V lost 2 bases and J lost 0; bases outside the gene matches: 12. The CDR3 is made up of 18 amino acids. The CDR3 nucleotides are TGTGCCTGGAGTACCTCCCGGGACAGCCTCGCAACTAATGAAAAACTGTTTTTT. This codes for CAWSTSRDSLATNEKLFF.

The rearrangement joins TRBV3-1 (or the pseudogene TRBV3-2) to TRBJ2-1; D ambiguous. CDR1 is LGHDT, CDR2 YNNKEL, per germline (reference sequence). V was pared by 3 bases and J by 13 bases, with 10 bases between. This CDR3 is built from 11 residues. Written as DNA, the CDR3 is TGTGCCAGCAGCCATTTGGGCTATCAGTTCTTC. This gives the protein CASSHLGYQFF.